This T cell receptor (beta chain) was sequenced in a study of T cells in Graves' hyperthyroidism and ophthalmopathy. The overall study: Peripheral blood was drawn at first diagnosis, prior to all treatment.

Authors of the study amplified TCR beta CDR3 regions from RNA transcripts. The study used the HTBI primer set for a first-round RT-PCR of the TCR CDR3. TCRdb itself ran the multiplex PCR reads through MiXCR, one entry per CDR3 protein. The sample lists roughly 500,000 distinct CDR3 sequences; around a fifth were seen once. The authors took PBMCs from 8.5 to 10 ml fresh peripheral blood. Germline CDR1 is SGDLS and CDR2 is YYNGEE. There are 16 residues in the CDR3. Trimming shortened V by 3 bases and J by 0 bases, and 13 bases separated the two germline ends. This receptor was identified in a woman aged 70-85 years with Graves' ophthalmopathy. Sequenced material: blood. The rearrangement uses TRBV9 and TRBJ1-3; possibly TRBD1 for D (5 bases). In DNA, the CDR3 is TGTGCCAGCAGCGCAGAGACAGATGGCTCTGGAAACACCATATATTTT. As protein: CASSAETDGSGNTIYF.